What follows describes a single T cell receptor beta chain. CDR1 SGHTA and CDR2 FQGNSA come from the germline V gene. V shed 2 bases, J shed 6 bases, and the junction held 3 bases outside the gene matches. CDR3 length: 14 residues. This sample is part of a study of blood T cell repertoires in COVID-19. Only in-frame clones appear in the TCRdb table, and some are missing; sequencing was by immunoSEQ multiplex PCR. Of 210,000 or so clones listed, under 90% are singletons. The rearrangement uses TRBV7-2 and TRBJ2-1; 8 bases agree with TRBD2. The sequence was obtained from a man aged 55 to 70 who had recovered from COVID-19. The sequencing input was PBMCs or T cells enriched from blood (not recorded which). CDR3 DNA sequence: TGTGCCAGCAGCTTATATAGCGGGGTCAATGAGCAGTTCTTC. This sequence encodes CASSLYSGVNEQFF.